The rows below give T cell receptor beta chains drawn from one sample of a study of shared clonotypes between healthy human individuals. Using immunoSEQ multiplex PCR, the repertoire was profiled, and TCRdb retains in-frame clones only, with some absent. Seen here are more than 850,000 clones, approximately 78% observed once, and the top ten hold around 0.47%. Material: memory CD4+ T cells from PBMCs. The receptors derive from a man in his late teens or twenties in good health. Some clones in this sample may be carry-over from other donors' samples. Each CDR3 is given with its conserved first and last residue. D genes are given only for firm matches. Part of the rows lack a size; the others show once, few, many or a class for expanded clones.

D: TRBD1
size: NA
V: TRBV2
J: TRBJ1-3
DNA: TGTGCCAGCAGTGACCAGGGGGGGACAAATGGAAACACCATATATTTT
CDR3: CASSDQGGTNGNTIYF

D: NA
size: NA
V: TRBV5-1
J: TRBJ2-5
DNA: TGCGCCAGCAGCTATGGACTGCTGGAGACCCAGTACTTC
CDR3: CASSYGLLETQYF

D: NA
size: NA
V: TRBV6-6
J: TRBJ1-5
DNA: TGTGCCAGCAGTACCCTAACCTATCAGCCCCAGCATTTT
CDR3: CASSTLTYQPQHF

D: NA
size: NA
V: TRBV5-6
J: TRBJ2-2
DNA: TGTGCCAGCAGCTTGAGCCCCGGGGAGCTGTTTTTT
CDR3: CASSLSPGELFF

D: NA
size: NA
V: TRBV7-2
J: TRBJ2-7
DNA: TGTGCCAGCAGCTTAAGTCCAGCGGCCTACGAGCAGTACTTC
CDR3: CASSLSPAAYEQYF

D: NA
size: NA
V: TRBV27
J: TRBJ2-5
DNA: TGTGCCAGCAGTCCTGGGGCCCAAGGGACCCAGTACTTC
CDR3: CASSPGAQGTQYF

D: TRBD2
size: NA
V: TRBV7-2
J: TRBJ2-3
DNA: TGTGCCAGCAGCTTAGGGGTGCCCGGGACTAGCGGGAGCACAGATACGCAGTATTTT
CDR3: CASSLGVPGTSGSTDTQYF

D: NA
size: NA
V: TRBV9
J: TRBJ2-3
DNA: TGTGCCAGCAGCGTAGGTCCGGGAGATAGCACAGATACGCAGTATTTT
CDR3: CASSVGPGDSTDTQYF

D: TRBD1
size: NA
V: TRBV19
J: TRBJ1-4
DNA: TGTGCCAGTAGCCGGGGACAGGGAGGGTCTGAAAAACTGTTTTTT
CDR3: CASSRGQGGSEKLFF

D: TRBD2
size: NA
V: TRBV9
J: TRBJ2-6
DNA: TGTGCCAGCAGCGATGGAGCGGGAGTATACTCTGGGGCCAACGTCCTGACTTTC
CDR3: CASSDGAGVYSGANVLTF

D: TRBD1
size: NA
V: TRBV19
J: TRBJ1-1
DNA: TGTGCCAGTAGTGGCCGGGGCAGGGGGCTTCCCGACACTGAAGCTTTCTTT
CDR3: CASSGRGRGLPDTEAFF

D: TRBD2
size: NA
V: TRBV7-3
J: TRBJ2-1
DNA: TGTGCCAGCAGCTTAACCGCCGCGCGTAGCGGGAGGGACAATGAGCAGTTCTTC
CDR3: CASSLTAARSGRDNEQFF

D: TRBD2
size: NA
V: TRBV27
J: TRBJ2-7
DNA: TGTGCCAGCAGTTTAACTAGCGGGAACGAGCAGTACTTC
CDR3: CASSLTSGNEQYF

D: NA
size: NA
V: TRBV6-5
J: TRBJ1-5
DNA: TGTGCCAGCAGTTCTCGGTCGTCTCAGCCCCAGCATTTT
CDR3: CASSSRSSQPQHF

D: NA
size: NA
V: TRBV30
J: TRBJ2-1
DNA: TGTGCCTGGAGTTCCGGACACCTCGAGCAGTTCTTC
CDR3: CAWSSGHLEQFF

D: NA
size: once
V: TRBV7-2
J: TRBJ1-1
DNA: TGTGCCAGCAGCTTAGCGGTCTGGCGGCTTGAAGCTTTCTTT
CDR3: CASSLAVWRLEAFF

D: NA
size: NA
V: TRBV5-4
J: TRBJ1-1
DNA: TGTGCCAGCAGCTCACACCACACAGGGTGGACTGAAGCTTTCTTT
CDR3: CASSSHHTGWTEAFF

D: NA
size: NA
V: TRBV11-2
J: TRBJ2-1
DNA: TGTGCCAGCAGCCCGCGACAGGGTAGCGGCTGGTTCTTC
CDR3: CASSPRQGSGWFF

D: NA
size: NA
V: TRBV7-2
J: TRBJ2-1
DNA: TGTGCCAGCAGCTCCTCCGGATCTAAACGCCATGAGCAGTTCTTC
CDR3: CASSSSGSKRHEQFF

D: TRBD2
size: NA
V: TRBV5-1
J: TRBJ2-5
DNA: TGCGCCAGCAGCTTGGGCGGGAGTGAGGAGACCCAGTACTTC
CDR3: CASSLGGSEETQYF

D: TRBD1
size: NA
V: TRBV2
J: TRBJ2-7
DNA: TGTGCCAGCGGAGTAGGCACAGGGGATAGCGAGCAGTACTTC
CDR3: CASGVGTGDSEQYF

D: NA
size: once
V: TRBV2
J: TRBJ2-7
DNA: TGTGCCAGCAGTGAAGAATCAGGGAGGGAGCAGTACTTC
CDR3: CASSEESGREQYF

D: TRBD2
size: NA
V: TRBV11-2
J: TRBJ2-3
DNA: TGTGCCAGCAGGAGGCGGGAGGGCCTTCGGGGCACAGATACGCAGTATTTT
CDR3: CASRRREGLRGTDTQYF

D: NA
size: once
V: TRBV6-6
J: TRBJ2-1
DNA: TGTGCCAGCAGTTCGGGGACGGTGTACAATGAGCAGTTCTTC
CDR3: CASSSGTVYNEQFF

D: TRBD1
size: NA
V: TRBV5-1
J: TRBJ1-1
DNA: TGCGCCAGCAGTCTTATACCGACAGGGAGTGAGTCTGAAGCTTTCTTT
CDR3: CASSLIPTGSESEAFF

D: TRBD1
size: few
V: TRBV11-3
J: TRBJ2-7
DNA: TGTGCCAGCAGCCTTTTTCTGAGGGACAGGGGCTCCCGCTACGAGCAGTACTTC
CDR3: CASSLFLRDRGSRYEQYF

D: NA
size: NA
V: TRBV28
J: TRBJ1-2
DNA: TGTGCCAGCAGTTCCGACACCTTCTATGGCTACACCTTC
CDR3: CASSSDTFYGYTF

D: NA
size: NA
V: TRBV6-1
J: TRBJ2-5
DNA: TGTGCCAGCAGTCCGAGAGAGACCCAGTACTTC
CDR3: CASSPRETQYF